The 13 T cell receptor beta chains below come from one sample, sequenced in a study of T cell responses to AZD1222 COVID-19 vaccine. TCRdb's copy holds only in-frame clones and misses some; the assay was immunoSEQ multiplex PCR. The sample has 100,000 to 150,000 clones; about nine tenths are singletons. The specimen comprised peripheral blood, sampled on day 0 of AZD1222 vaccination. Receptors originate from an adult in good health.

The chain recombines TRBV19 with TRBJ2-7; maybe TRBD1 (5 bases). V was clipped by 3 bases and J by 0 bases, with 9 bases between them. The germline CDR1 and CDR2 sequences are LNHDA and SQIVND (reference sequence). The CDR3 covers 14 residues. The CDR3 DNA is TGTGCCAGTAGTATCCAGGGAAGCTCCTACGAGCAGTACTTC. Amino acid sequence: CASSIQGSSYEQYF.

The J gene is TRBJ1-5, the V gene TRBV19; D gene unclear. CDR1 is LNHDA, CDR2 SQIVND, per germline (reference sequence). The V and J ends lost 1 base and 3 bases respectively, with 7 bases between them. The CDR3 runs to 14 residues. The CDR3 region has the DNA TGTGCCAGTAGTATAGCGCAGGCCAATCAGCCCCAGCATTTT. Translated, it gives CASSIAQANQPQHF.

CDR3 nucleotide sequence: TGTGCCATCAGTGCAGCGGGGGGGCCCTCCTACAATGAGCAGTTCTTC. Translating it yields CAISAAGGPSYNEQFF. The rearrangement links TRBV10-3 to TRBJ2-1; 10 bases map to TRBD2. The CDR3 has 16 amino acids. Trimming removed 4 bases from V and 0 bases from J; junction bases left unmatched: 3. From germline, CDR1 is ENHRY and CDR2 SYGVKD.

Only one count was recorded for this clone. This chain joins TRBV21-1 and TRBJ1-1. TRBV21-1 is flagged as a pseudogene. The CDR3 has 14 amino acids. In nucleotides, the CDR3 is TGTGCCAGCAGCAAAGGGGACGGGGCCACTGAAGCTTTCTTT. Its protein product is CASSKGDGATEAFF.

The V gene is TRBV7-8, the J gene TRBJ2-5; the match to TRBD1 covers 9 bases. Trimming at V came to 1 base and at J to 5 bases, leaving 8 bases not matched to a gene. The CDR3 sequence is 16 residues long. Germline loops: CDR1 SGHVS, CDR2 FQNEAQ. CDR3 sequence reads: CASSLGGTGIMETQYF. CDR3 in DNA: TGTGCCAGCAGCTTAGGGGGGACAGGGATTATGGAGACCCAGTACTTC.

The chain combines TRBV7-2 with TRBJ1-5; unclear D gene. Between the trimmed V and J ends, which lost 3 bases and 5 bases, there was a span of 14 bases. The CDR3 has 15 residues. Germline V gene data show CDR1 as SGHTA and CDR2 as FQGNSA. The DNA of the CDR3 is TGTGCCAGCAGCTTGACGCGACTGGCGGATCAGCCCCAGCATTTT. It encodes CASSLTRLADQPQHF.

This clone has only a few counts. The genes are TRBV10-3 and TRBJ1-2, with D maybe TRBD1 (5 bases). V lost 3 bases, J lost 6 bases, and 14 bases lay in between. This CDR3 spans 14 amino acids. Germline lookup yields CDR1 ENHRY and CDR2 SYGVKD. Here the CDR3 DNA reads TGTGCCATCAGTGATTCCACGGCGGGGGATGGCTACACCTTC. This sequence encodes CAISDSTAGDGYTF.

DNA of the CDR3: TGTGTCAGAAGCTCGGGGACAGGGGACTCACCCCTCCACTTT. Its translation is CVRSSGTGDSPLHF. V and J are TRBV7-5 and TRBJ1-6; TRBD1 is the table's D call and was not checked against the DNA. TRBV7-5 is deemed a pseudogene. The CDR3 totals 14 residues.

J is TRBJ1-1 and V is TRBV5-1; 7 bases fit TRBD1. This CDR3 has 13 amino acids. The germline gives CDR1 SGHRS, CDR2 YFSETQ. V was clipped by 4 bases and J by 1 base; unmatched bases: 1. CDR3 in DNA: TGCGCCAGCAGCAGGGGGCCGAACACTGAAGCTTTCTTT. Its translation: CASSRGPNTEAFF.

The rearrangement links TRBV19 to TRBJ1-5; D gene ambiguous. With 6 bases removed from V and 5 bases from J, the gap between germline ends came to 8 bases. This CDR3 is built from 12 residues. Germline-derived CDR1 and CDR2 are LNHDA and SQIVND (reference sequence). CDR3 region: CASRRGDQPQHF. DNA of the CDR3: TGTGCCAGTAGACGGGGAGATCAGCCCCAGCATTTT.

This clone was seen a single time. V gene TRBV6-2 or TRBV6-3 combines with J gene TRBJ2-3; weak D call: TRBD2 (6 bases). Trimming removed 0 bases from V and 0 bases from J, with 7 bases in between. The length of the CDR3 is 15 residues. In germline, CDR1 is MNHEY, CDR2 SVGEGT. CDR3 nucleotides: TGTGCCAGCAGTTACTCGGGGGGAAGCACAGATACGCAGTATTTT. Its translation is CASSYSGGSTDTQYF.

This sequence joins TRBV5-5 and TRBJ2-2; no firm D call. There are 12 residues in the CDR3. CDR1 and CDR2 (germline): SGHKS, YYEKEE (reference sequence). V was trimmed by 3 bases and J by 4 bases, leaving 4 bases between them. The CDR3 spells CASSSVTGELFF. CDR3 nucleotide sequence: TGTGCCAGCAGCTCCGTCACCGGGGAGCTGTTTTTT.

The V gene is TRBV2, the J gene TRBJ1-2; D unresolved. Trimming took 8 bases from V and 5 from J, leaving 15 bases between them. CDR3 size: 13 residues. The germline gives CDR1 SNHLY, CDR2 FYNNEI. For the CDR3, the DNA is TGTGCCAGCGGCGAGGCCTTGGTATATGGCTACACCTTC. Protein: CASGEALVYGYTF.